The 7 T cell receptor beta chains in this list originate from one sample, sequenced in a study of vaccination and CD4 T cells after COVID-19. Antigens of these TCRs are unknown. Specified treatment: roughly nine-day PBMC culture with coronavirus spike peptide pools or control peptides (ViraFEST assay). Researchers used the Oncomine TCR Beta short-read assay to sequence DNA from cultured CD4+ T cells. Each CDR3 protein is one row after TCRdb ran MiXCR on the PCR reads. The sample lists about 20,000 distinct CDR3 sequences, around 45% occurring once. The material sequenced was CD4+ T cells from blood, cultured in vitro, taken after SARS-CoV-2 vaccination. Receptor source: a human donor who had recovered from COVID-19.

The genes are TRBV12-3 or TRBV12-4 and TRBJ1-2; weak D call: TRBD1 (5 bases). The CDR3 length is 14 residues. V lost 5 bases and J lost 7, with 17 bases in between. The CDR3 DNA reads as TGTGCCAGCAGTGAACAGGTTCCGAAGGGTGGCTACACCTTC. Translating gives CASSEQVPKGGYTF.

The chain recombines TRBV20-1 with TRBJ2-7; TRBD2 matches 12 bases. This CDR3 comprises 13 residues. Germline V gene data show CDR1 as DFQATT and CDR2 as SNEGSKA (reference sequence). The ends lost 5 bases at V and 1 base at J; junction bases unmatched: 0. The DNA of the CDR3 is TGCAGTGCTCTAGCGGGAGGGTCCTACGAGCAGTACTTC. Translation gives CSALAGGSYEQYF.

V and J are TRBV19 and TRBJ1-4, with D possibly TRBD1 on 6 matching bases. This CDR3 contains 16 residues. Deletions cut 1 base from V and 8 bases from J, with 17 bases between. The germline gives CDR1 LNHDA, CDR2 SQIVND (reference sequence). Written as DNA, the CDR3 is TGTGCCAGTAGTATAGGGGCCGGGGGCAGTAAGGAAAAACTGTTTTTT. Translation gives CASSIGAGGSKEKLFF.

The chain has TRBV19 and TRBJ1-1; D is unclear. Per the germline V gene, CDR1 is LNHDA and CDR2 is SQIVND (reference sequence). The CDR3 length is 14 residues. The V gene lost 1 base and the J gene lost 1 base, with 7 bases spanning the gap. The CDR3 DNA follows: TGTGCCAGTAGTATAGTAGGCGGGAACACTGAAGCTTTCTTT. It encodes CASSIVGGNTEAFF.

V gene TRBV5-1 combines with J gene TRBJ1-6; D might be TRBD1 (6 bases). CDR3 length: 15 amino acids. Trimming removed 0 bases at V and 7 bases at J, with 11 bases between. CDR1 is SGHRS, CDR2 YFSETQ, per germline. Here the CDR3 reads CASSLDRVRNSPLHF. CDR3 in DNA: TGCGCCAGCAGCTTGGACAGGGTGAGAAATTCACCCCTCCACTTT.

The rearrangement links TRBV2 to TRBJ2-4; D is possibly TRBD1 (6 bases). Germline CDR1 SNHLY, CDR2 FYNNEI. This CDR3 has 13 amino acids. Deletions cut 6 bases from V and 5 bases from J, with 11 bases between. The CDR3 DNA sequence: TGTGCCAGCAGGCGGACAGCGGAAAACATTCAGTACTTC. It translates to CASRRTAENIQYF.

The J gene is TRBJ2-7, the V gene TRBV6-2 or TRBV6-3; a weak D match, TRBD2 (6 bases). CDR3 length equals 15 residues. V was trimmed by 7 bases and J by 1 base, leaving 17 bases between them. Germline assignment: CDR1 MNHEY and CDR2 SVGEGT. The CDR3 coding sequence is TGTGCCAGCACCCTCCGGGGGTCTCGATCCTACGAGCAGTACTTC. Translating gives CASTLRGSRSYEQYF.